Following are 2 T cell receptor beta chains from one sample sequenced in a study of cytomegalovirus exposure and HLA in healthy donors. PCR employed 60 Vbeta and 13 Jbeta primers. This table comes from immunoSEQ multiplex PCR, and its TCRdb copy is limited to in-frame clones, with some not included. The data hold about 160,000 clones, with approximately 80% observed a single time. Sequencing was performed on PBMCs. Receptors were obtained from a man aged 45-65 years in good health and CMV-seropositive.

The rearrangement joins TRBV19 to TRBJ1-1; no firm D call. The length of the CDR3 is 14 residues. Trimming pared 3 bases from V and 4 bases from J, leaving 12 bases between. Germline V gene lookup returns CDR1 LNHDA and CDR2 SQIVND (reference sequence). The CDR3 sequence: CASSMARQFTEAFF. The CDR3 bases are TGTGCCAGTAGTATGGCGAGGCAGTTCACTGAAGCTTTCTTT.

The chain uses TRBV12-5 and TRBJ1-2; D is undetermined. There are 12 residues in the CDR3. The ends were cut back, 2 bases at V and 5 bases at J, with 6 bases in the middle. CDR1 is LGHNT, CDR2 FRNRAP, per germline. CDR3 nucleotides: TGTGCTAGTGGTTTGTGGCCATATGGCTACACCTTC. Translating it yields CASGLWPYGYTF.